The 32 T cell receptor beta chains presented below share a single source sample, sequenced in a study of T cells expressing NK-cell markers. TCRdb reprocessed the 5' RACE reads, with one entry per CDR3 protein and no DNA. The data show 400,000 to 450,000 distinct CDR3 sequences, and the top ten clones hold approximately 6.8%. Source material: blood T cells: a sorted CD56 or NKG2C T cell subset, CD4+ or CD8+ T cells, or bulk PBMC T cells (not recorded which). The receptors were gathered from a woman aged 18 to 75 in good health.

V and J are TRBV27 and TRBJ2-1; TCRdb selects TRBD2, and the lack of DNA leaves this call unchecked. CDR1 and CDR2 from the germline V gene are MNHEY and SMNVEV (reference sequence). This CDR3 has 16 amino acids. The CDR3 here is CASSPEPNTPPNEQFF.

J is TRBJ1-3 and V is TRBV28; the D call of TRBD1 rests on TCRdb alone, since no DNA is present to check it. Germline loops: CDR1 MDHEN, CDR2 SYDVKM. The length of the CDR3 is 15 residues. The CDR3: CASSPGRRLANTIYF.

The rearrangement links TRBV12-3 or TRBV12-4 to TRBJ1-2; the TCRdb call, TRBD1, lacks DNA for checking. CDR3 length: 15 residues. This CDR3 is CASSGHPGQLYGYTF.

The chain joins TRBV29-1 to TRBJ2-7; as DNA is missing, the TRBD1 call by TCRdb cannot be tested. The CDR3 covers 14 residues. Per the germline V gene, CDR1 is SQVTM and CDR2 is ANQGSEA. The CDR3 is CSVETGQAIYEQYF.

This chain connects TRBV20-1 to TRBJ2-5; TCRdb designates TRBD1, a call that cannot be tested without DNA. Germline CDR1 is DFQATT and CDR2 is SNEGSKA (reference sequence). The CDR3 has 13 amino acids. CDR3 region: CSARGQDQETQYF.

CDR3 sequence reads: CASSAKIVRAWNPSTYEQYF. The rearrangement uses TRBV4-2 and TRBJ2-7; TCRdb lists TRBD2, though no DNA is available to test this call. Germline CDR1 LGHNA, CDR2 YNFKEQ. The CDR3 spans 20 residues.

The chain links TRBV19 to TRBJ1-4; absent DNA, TCRdb's TRBD1 call cannot be checked. This CDR3 contains 14 residues. Germline assignment: CDR1 LNHDA and CDR2 SQIVND (reference sequence). CDR3 loop: CASSGTAIIEKLFF.

The chain recombines TRBV28 with TRBJ2-1; TCRdb designates TRBD2, a call that cannot be tested without DNA. CDR1 is MDHEN, CDR2 SYDVKM, per germline. The CDR3 runs 16 residues. CDR3 in amino acids: CASSDPSGSAGNEQFF.

Here the CDR3 reads CASSLVLGDLYEQYF. The gene calls are TRBV5-1 and TRBJ2-7. Germline CDR1 reads SGHRS; CDR2 reads YFSETQ. The CDR3 length is 15 residues.

This chain joins TRBV12-3 or TRBV12-4 and TRBJ1-2; TCRdb lists TRBD1, though no DNA is available to test this call. CDR3 size: 13 residues. The CDR3 sequence is CASRQTGAFGYTF.

The rearrangement uses TRBV20-1 and TRBJ1-5. The CDR3 sequence is 13 residues long. The germline V gene encodes CDR1 DFQATT and CDR2 SNEGSKA (reference sequence). The chain's CDR3 is CSARGREGQPQHF.

The chain uses TRBV7-9 and TRBJ2-5; with no DNA, the TCRdb D assignment of TRBD2 cannot be verified. Germline CDR1 and CDR2: SEHNR and FQNEAQ (reference sequence). The CDR3 runs 17 residues. This CDR3 is CASSLTALAGDQETQYF.

V gene TRBV27 combines with J gene TRBJ1-2; TCRdb's D gene call, TRBD1, goes unchecked for lack of DNA. CDR3 length: 13 residues. Germline lookup yields CDR1 MNHEY and CDR2 SMNVEV (reference sequence). CDR3 region: CASSYGRGNGYTF.

The J gene is TRBJ1-5, the V gene TRBV4-2. The CDR3 is made up of 19 amino acids. Germline loops: CDR1 LGHNA, CDR2 YNFKEQ. The CDR3 sequence is CASSISLRAGWGSNQPQHF.

The chain combines TRBV5-1 with TRBJ1-1; TCRdb lists TRBD1, though no DNA is available to test this call. This CDR3 contains 14 residues. The germline V gene encodes CDR1 SGHRS and CDR2 YFSETQ. Here the CDR3 reads CASSLEGTGASAFF.

The CDR3 sequence: CASSLPHRTSGGDSYNEQFF. The chain has TRBV11-2 and TRBJ2-1; TCRdb outputs TRBD2, but without DNA this stays unchecked. The CDR3 covers 20 residues. The germline CDR1 and CDR2 sequences are SGHAT and FQNNGV.

The chain has TRBV20-1 and TRBJ2-5; the D call from TCRdb, TRBD1, cannot be confirmed without DNA. The V gene's germline CDR1 is DFQATT and CDR2 SNEGSKA (reference sequence). This CDR3 has 15 amino acids. CDR3 residues: CSARPQTGGQETQYF.

The rearrangement joins TRBV5-4 to TRBJ2-7; the D gene TCRdb calls, TRBD2, cannot be checked with no DNA. There are 18 residues in the CDR3. Germline CDR1 SGHNT, CDR2 YYREEE (reference sequence). The chain's CDR3 is CASSLSKLAGGPDYEQYF.

The gene calls are TRBV7-3 and TRBJ2-1; no DNA is available, so the TRBD2 call from TCRdb remains unchecked. Per germline, CDR1 SGHTA and CDR2 FQGTGA. CDR3 size: 16 residues. The CDR3: CASSSPSGRAFDEQFF.

The rearrangement joins TRBV7-9 to TRBJ1-5; TCRdb picks TRBD1, but there is no DNA to check that call. Germline CDR1 is SEHNR and CDR2 is FQNEAQ (reference sequence). The CDR3 is made up of 14 amino acids. CDR3 loop: CASSHGQPYQPQHF.

The genes are TRBV4-2 and TRBJ2-1; as DNA is missing, the TRBD2 call by TCRdb cannot be tested. From germline, CDR1 is LGHNA and CDR2 YNFKEQ. The CDR3 runs 15 residues. CDR3 residues: CASSQETSGGGTRVF.

The chain couples TRBV28 to TRBJ2-1; TCRdb's D call, TRBD1, is unchecked because there is no DNA. Germline-derived CDR1 and CDR2 are MDHEN and SYDVKM. CDR3 length equals 14 residues. CDR3: CASSNPGGYNEQFF. The full variable domain, in which reference TRBV28 and TRBJ2-1 provide the parts outside the CDR3, is DVKVTQSSRYLVKRTGEKVFLECVQDMDHENMFWYRQDPGLGLRLIYFSYDVKMKEKGDIPEGYSVSREKKERFSLILESASTNQTSMYLCASSNPGGYNEQFFGPGTRLTVL.

This chain joins TRBV12-3 or TRBV12-4 and TRBJ2-2; the D gene TCRdb calls, TRBD1, cannot be checked with no DNA. This CDR3 is built from 16 residues. Here the CDR3 reads CASSFRRYRDPGELFF.

The chain uses TRBV20-1 and TRBJ2-7; without DNA, the TCRdb call of TRBD1 cannot be checked. The germline CDR1 and CDR2 sequences are DFQATT and SNEGSKA (reference sequence). The CDR3 length is 15 residues. The CDR3 reads CSARGAGTGRYEQYF.

The chain recombines TRBV19 with TRBJ2-1; as DNA is missing, the TRBD2 call by TCRdb cannot be tested. This CDR3 has 15 residues. Germline CDR1 LNHDA, CDR2 SQIVND (reference sequence). CDR3 loop: CASSRLVKSYNEQFF.

The chain has TRBV28 and TRBJ2-1; TCRdb calls TRBD2, which cannot be checked without DNA. CDR3 length: 16 amino acids. The germline V gene has CDR1 MDHEN and CDR2 SYDVKM. CDR3 region: CASTTVAGALENEQFF.

The genes are TRBV10-3 and TRBJ1-3. The CDR3 covers 14 residues. Germline CDR1 and CDR2: ENHRY and SYGVKD. The CDR3 is CAISDSPYGNTIYF.

The chain links TRBV14 to TRBJ1-1; TCRdb names TRBD1, which stays unverified in the absence of DNA. The germline CDR1 and CDR2 sequences are SGHDN and FVKESK. This CDR3 spans 15 amino acids. CDR3 amino acids: CASSLSGTGRTEAFF.

This chain connects TRBV11-1 to TRBJ2-5; the D gene TCRdb calls, TRBD1, cannot be checked with no DNA. Per germline, CDR1 SGHAT and CDR2 FQDESV (reference sequence). There are 14 residues in the CDR3. CDR3 sequence: CATNEDRVGETQYF.

The chain is built from TRBV30 and TRBJ1-5; the TRBD1 assignment by TCRdb is unverifiable without DNA. The CDR3 spans 11 residues. CDR1 is GTSNPN and CDR2 is SVGIG in the germline V gene (reference sequence). The CDR3 region is CACVTGPAQHF.

This CDR3 reads CASSLGTGGRLDEQFF. J is TRBJ2-1 and V is TRBV28; TCRdb lists TRBD2, though no DNA is available to test this call. Germline V CDR1 and CDR2: MDHEN, SYDVKM. This CDR3 contains 16 residues.

CDR3 protein: CASSSRGYSGYTF. The chain couples TRBV6-5 to TRBJ1-2; TCRdb indicates TRBD1, and absent DNA this call remains unverified. The CDR3 sequence is 13 residues long. Germline V gives CDR1 MNHEY, CDR2 SVGAGI.